Listed here are 21 T cell receptor beta chains from one sample, sequenced in a study of blood T cells in healthy people across ages. It was with a sample-barcoded 5' primer and a J-beta primer mix that a second PCR of roughly 6 to 12 cycles was run. TCRdb re-derived calls from the 5' RACE reads in MiXCR, one entry per CDR3 protein. The sample lists under 2 million distinct CDR3 sequences, about 31% seen once, with over 9% in the top ten. Material: blood. These receptors all come from a woman aged 25 to 39 in good health.

This clonotype showed up just a few times. V gene TRBV5-6 combines with J gene TRBJ1-5; D not resolved. CDR1 is SGHDT and CDR2 is YYEEEE in the germline V gene. V gave up 1 base and J gave up 6 bases, with 11 bases separating them. This CDR3 has 14 amino acids. CDR3 region: CASSLSGVGQPQHF. The CDR3 nucleotides are TGTGCCAGCAGCTTGTCGGGCGTCGGTCAGCCCCAGCATTTT.

The chain couples TRBV28 to TRBJ2-4, with D unresolved. V lost 7 bases, J lost 0 bases, and 7 bases lay in between. Germline CDR1 MDHEN, CDR2 SYDVKM. This CDR3 comprises 13 residues. This chain's CDR3 is CASNDLAKNIQYF. The CDR3 DNA is TGTGCCAGCAACGACCTAGCCAAAAACATTCAGTACTTC. The full variable domain, rest sourced from reference TRBV28 and TRBJ2-4, is DVKVTQSSRYLVKRTGEKVFLECVQDMDHENMFWYRQDPGLGLRLIYFSYDVKMKEKGDIPEGYSVSREKKERFSLILESASTNQTSMYLCASNDLAKNIQYFGAGTRLSVL.

This clonotype turned up a few times. This sequence joins TRBV7-9 and TRBJ2-7; TRBD1 agrees at 8 bases. J lost 7 bases, V lost 6 bases, and 11 bases had no gene match. CDR3 length equals 14 residues. Per the germline V gene, CDR1 is SEHNR and CDR2 is FQNEAQ (reference sequence). The CDR3 DNA sequence: TGTGCCAGCAGAACTGGACAGGGAGTGAGAGAGCAGTACTTC. This gives the protein CASRTGQGVREQYF.

The rearrangement joins TRBV4-1 to TRBJ2-4; TRBD1 is a possible D gene (6 bases). V lost 7 bases and J lost 13, with 23 bases in between. Germline V gene data show CDR1 as MGHRA and CDR2 as YSYEKL. The CDR3 has 14 residues. The CDR3 DNA sequence: TGCGCCAGCAAGGAGACAGGCCTGAACTCGGAGCAGTACTTC. Its translation: CASKETGLNSEQYF.

CDR3 coding DNA: TGTGCCAGTTCCCACCCCAAGGGCGAGCAGTACTTC. This codes for CASSHPKGEQYF. The chain recombines TRBV12-3 or TRBV12-4 with TRBJ2-7; no firm D call. This CDR3 region has 12 residues. V lost 9 bases and J lost 6, with 15 bases in between.

This clonotype was counted a few times. Written as DNA, the CDR3 is TGTGCCAGCAGCTTCCGGCAGGGGGTAGGGACCGGGGAGCTGTTTTTT. Protein sequence: CASSFRQGVGTGELFF. The chain carries TRBV12-3 or TRBV12-4 and TRBJ2-2; TRBD1 matches 7 bases. J lost 5 bases, V lost 6 bases, and 12 bases had no gene match. The CDR3 has 16 amino acids.

This clonotype was found a few times. J is TRBJ2-1 and V is TRBV5-1; 9 nucleotides align to TRBD2. After removal of 1 base from V and 1 base from J, the junction contained 3 bases not matched to a gene. CDR1 SGHRS and CDR2 YFSETQ come from the germline V gene. This CDR3 is 16 amino acids long. The CDR3 DNA reads TGCGCCAGCAGCTTGAGCGGGGGGAATTCCTACAATGAGCAGTTCTTC. Its protein is CASSLSGGNSYNEQFF.

In the case of this clonotype: A much larger clone lies a single base off, so this may be a read error. The chain recombines TRBV3-1 with TRBJ2-1; D perhaps matches TRBD1 (6 bases). Trimming pared 4 bases from V and 3 bases from J, leaving 10 bases between. CDR1 and CDR2 (germline): LGHDT, YNNKEL (reference sequence). The CDR3 runs to 14 residues. DNA for the CDR3: TGTGCCAGCAGCCGGACAGAGGGCTACAATGAGCAGTTCTTC. This sequence encodes CASSRTEGYNEQFF.

This clonotype was seen more than once but under ten times. The J gene is TRBJ2-3, the V gene TRBV4-2, with 10 positions matching TRBD2. Looked up from germline, CDR1 is LGHNA and CDR2 is YNFKEQ. V dropped 8 bases and J dropped 9; count of bases not matched to a gene: 11. The CDR3 consists of 14 residues. This chain's CDR3 is CASERGGPGSTQYF. The CDR3 DNA reads as TGTGCCAGCGAGCGGGGGGGCCCCGGATCAACGCAGTATTTT.

Comment on this clonotype: Germline and junction disagree at one end, which may indicate a read error. The V gene is TRBV5-1, the J gene TRBJ1-2; D is unresolved. CDR1 is SGHRS and CDR2 is YFSETQ in the germline V gene. The CDR3 has 14 residues. The CDR3 loop reads CASSPAPANYGCTF. The CDR3 nucleotides are TGCGCCAGCAGCCCGGCTCCAGCGAACTATGGCTGCACCTTC.

This clonotype showed up many times. This chain uses TRBV29-1 with TRBJ2-3, with D unresolved. V was cut by 6 bases and J by 0 bases, with 7 bases left in between. The CDR3 loop spans 12 amino acids. Germline V gives CDR1 SQVTM, CDR2 ANQGSEA. CDR3 region: CSVIGSTDTQYF. CDR3 sequence (DNA): TGCAGCGTCATCGGGAGCACAGATACGCAGTATTTT.

Only a few counts were recorded for this clonotype. The chain combines TRBV20-1 with TRBJ2-7, with D uncertain. The germline V gene encodes CDR1 DFQATT and CDR2 SNEGSKA (reference sequence). This CDR3 is built from 13 residues. Trimming removed 0 bases from V and 1 base from J, with 7 bases in between. The CDR3 here is CSARDPLSYEQYF. Written as DNA, the CDR3 is TGCAGTGCTAGAGATCCCTTATCCTACGAGCAGTACTTC.

The chain couples TRBV5-1 to TRBJ2-7; 10 bases fit TRBD1. The V segment lost 3 bases and the J segment 5 bases; nucleotides outside the gene matches: 5. This CDR3 contains 14 residues. Germline-derived CDR1 and CDR2 are SGHRS and YFSETQ. The CDR3 region has the DNA TGCGCCAGCAGCTCGGACAGGGGGAACCACGAGCAGTACTTC. Residues: CASSSDRGNHEQYF.

V is TRBV19 and J is TRBJ1-2; possible D gene TRBD1, 6 bases. Trimming took off 11 bases at V and 2 bases at J, with 18 bases between the two ends. The CDR3 covers 14 residues. CDR1 is LNHDA and CDR2 is SQIVND in the germline V gene (reference sequence). The CDR3 nucleotides read TGTGCCGCCCACGGGGGGCTTGAGAACTATGGCTACACCTTC. Protein product: CAAHGGLENYGYTF.

There are a few counts of this clonotype. CDR3 sequence reads: CASNPGFDNEQFF. The DNA of the CDR3 is TGTGCCAGCAATCCGGGGTTCGATAATGAGCAGTTCTTC. This rearrangement joins TRBV9 to TRBJ2-1; a possible D gene is TRBD2 (5 bases). Looked up from germline, CDR1 is SGDLS and CDR2 is YYNGEE. V lost 6 bases to trimming and J lost 7 bases, with 14 bases between them. The CDR3 loop spans 13 amino acids. The full variable domain, its missing parts supplied by reference TRBV9 and TRBJ2-1, is DSGVTQTPKHLITATGQRVTLRCSPRSGDLSVYWYQQSLDQGLQFLIQYYNGEERAKGNILERFSAQQFPDLHSELNLSSLELGDSALYFCASNPGFDNEQFFGPGTRLTVL.

The V call is TRBV20-1, the J call TRBJ2-7; no clear D. V was clipped by 4 bases and J by 7 bases, with 17 bases between them. Looked up from germline, CDR1 is DFQATT and CDR2 is SNEGSKA (reference sequence). This CDR3 spans 13 amino acids. CDR3 region: CSAKRALVGEQYF. In DNA form, the CDR3 reads TGCAGTGCTAAAAGAGCCCTGGTCGGAGAGCAGTACTTC.

This chain joins TRBV12-3 or TRBV12-4 and TRBJ2-2, with D possibly being TRBD1 or TRBD2 (5 bases each). Between the trimmed V and J ends, which lost 6 bases and 1 base, there was a span of 15 bases. This CDR3 is built from 16 residues. The CDR3 spells CASRRTGAKNTGELFF. The CDR3 coding sequence is TGTGCCAGCAGACGGACCGGGGCCAAGAACACCGGGGAGCTGTTTTTT.

This chain joins TRBV2 and TRBJ2-7; weak D call: TRBD2 (6 bases). Trimming took 8 bases from V and 6 from J, leaving 17 bases between them. From germline, CDR1 is SNHLY and CDR2 FYNNEI. This CDR3 is built from 13 residues. CDR3 nucleotide sequence: TGTGCCAGCCGGGGTTCTCGGGGGATCGAGCAGTACTTC. Translation gives CASRGSRGIEQYF.

V gene TRBV27 combines with J gene TRBJ2-2, with 13 bases lining up with TRBD2. From germline, CDR1 is MNHEY and CDR2 SMNVEV (reference sequence). Trimming at V came to 7 bases and at J to 7 bases, leaving 9 bases not matched to a gene. The CDR3 length is 16 residues. The CDR3 DNA is TGTGCCAGCACAGATCCGGGACTAGCGGGATTCGGGGAGCTGTTTTTT. Translated: CASTDPGLAGFGELFF.

The V call is TRBV28, the J call TRBJ2-2; D gene uncertain. CDR1 is MDHEN, CDR2 SYDVKM, per germline. The V end was cut by 6 bases, the J end by 0 bases, with 17 bases between. There are 17 residues in the CDR3. Here the CDR3 reads CASSLPSVKANTGELFF. The CDR3 coding sequence is TGTGCCAGCAGCCTTCCTTCCGTGAAGGCGAACACCGGGGAGCTGTTTTTT.

The rearrangement uses TRBV20-1 and TRBJ1-5; no clear D. The V end was cut by 5 bases, the J end by 3 bases, with 8 bases between. This CDR3 has 12 amino acids. Germline assignment: CDR1 DFQATT and CDR2 SNEGSKA (reference sequence). The CDR3 sequence: CSARTANQPQHF. The CDR3 DNA sequence: TGCAGTGCTCGGACGGCCAATCAGCCCCAGCATTTT.